Detailed here is one T cell receptor (beta chain). Its specificity is unknown. The data originate from a study of T cell responses to AZD1222 COVID-19 vaccine. Whole-study results and caveats: Baseline seropositivity characterized only a handful of AZD1222 recipients. The study reported that nearly half of spike-specific TCRs target unmutated variant regions.

Using immunoSEQ multiplex PCR, the repertoire was profiled, and TCRdb retains in-frame clones only, with some absent. The table has 120,000 or so clones, about 87% seen once. This TCR was sampled from an adult in good health. The sample in question was peripheral blood, obtained on day 0 of AZD1222 vaccination.

CDR3 nucleotide sequence: TGTGCCACCTCTAGGAGCTCCTACGAGCAGTACTTC. Protein product: CATSRSSYEQYF. The genes are TRBV2 and TRBJ2-7; D is unclear. CDR1 and CDR2 (germline): SNHLY, FYNNEI. V lost 10 bases and J lost 0, with 10 bases in between. This CDR3 has 12 amino acids.